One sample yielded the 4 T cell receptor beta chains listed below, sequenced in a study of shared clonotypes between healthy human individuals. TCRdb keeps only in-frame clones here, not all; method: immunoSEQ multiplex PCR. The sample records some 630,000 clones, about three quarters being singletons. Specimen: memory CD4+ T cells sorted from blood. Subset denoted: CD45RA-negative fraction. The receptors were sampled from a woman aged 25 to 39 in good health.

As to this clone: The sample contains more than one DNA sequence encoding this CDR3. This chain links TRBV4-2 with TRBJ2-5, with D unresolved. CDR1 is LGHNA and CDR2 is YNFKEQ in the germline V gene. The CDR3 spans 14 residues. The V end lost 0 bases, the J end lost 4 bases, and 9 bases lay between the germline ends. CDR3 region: CASSQDRFGETQYF. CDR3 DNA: TGTGCCAGCAGCCAAGACAGGTTCGGAGAGACCCAGTACTTC.

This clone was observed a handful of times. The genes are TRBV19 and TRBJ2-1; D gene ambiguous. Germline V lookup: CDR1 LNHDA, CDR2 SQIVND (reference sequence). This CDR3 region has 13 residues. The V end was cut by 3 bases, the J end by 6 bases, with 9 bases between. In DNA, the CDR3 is TGTGCCAGTAGTATCACCCTCAGCAATGAGCAGTTCTTC. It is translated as CASSITLSNEQFF.

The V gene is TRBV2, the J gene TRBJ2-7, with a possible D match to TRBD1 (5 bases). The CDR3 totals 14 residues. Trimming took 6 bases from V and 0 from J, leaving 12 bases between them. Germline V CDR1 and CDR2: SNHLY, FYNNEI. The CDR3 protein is CASRDRQSSYEQYF. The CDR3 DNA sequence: TGTGCCAGCAGAGACCGACAGAGCTCCTACGAGCAGTACTTC.

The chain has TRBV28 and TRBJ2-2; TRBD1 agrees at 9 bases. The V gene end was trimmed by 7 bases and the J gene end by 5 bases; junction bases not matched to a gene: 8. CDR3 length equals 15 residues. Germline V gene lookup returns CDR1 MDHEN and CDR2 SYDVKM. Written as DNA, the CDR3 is TGTGCCAGCACTCCGAGGGACAGGGTAACCGGGGAGCTGTTTTTT. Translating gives CASTPRDRVTGELFF.